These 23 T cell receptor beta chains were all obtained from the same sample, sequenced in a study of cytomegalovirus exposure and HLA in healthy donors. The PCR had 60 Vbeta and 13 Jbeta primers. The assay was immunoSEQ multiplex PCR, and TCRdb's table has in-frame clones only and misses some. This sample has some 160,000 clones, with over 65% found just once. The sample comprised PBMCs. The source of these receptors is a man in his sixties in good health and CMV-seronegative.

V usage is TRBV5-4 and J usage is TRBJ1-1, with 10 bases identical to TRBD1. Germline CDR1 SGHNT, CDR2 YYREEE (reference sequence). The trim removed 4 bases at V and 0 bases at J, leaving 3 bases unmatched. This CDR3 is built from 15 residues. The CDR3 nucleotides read TGTGCCAGCAGCGACGGACAGGGGGTGAACACTGAAGCTTTCTTT. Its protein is CASSDGQGVNTEAFF.

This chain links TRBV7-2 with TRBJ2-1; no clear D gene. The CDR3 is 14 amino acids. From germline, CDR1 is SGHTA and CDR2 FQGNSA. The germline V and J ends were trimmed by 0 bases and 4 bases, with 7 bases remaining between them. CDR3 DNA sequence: TGTGCCAGCAGCTTAGCTTCAGATTACAATGAGCAGTTCTTC. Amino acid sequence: CASSLASDYNEQFF.

Written as DNA, the CDR3 is TGTGCCAGCAGTACAGGGAGCTCCTACGAGCAGTACTTC. It is translated as CASSTGSSYEQYF. The chain links TRBV6-5 to TRBJ2-7; TRBD1 might be the D (6 bases). The germline V and J ends were trimmed by 5 bases and 0 bases, with 8 bases remaining between them. There are 13 residues in the CDR3. Germline lookup yields CDR1 MNHEY and CDR2 SVGAGI.

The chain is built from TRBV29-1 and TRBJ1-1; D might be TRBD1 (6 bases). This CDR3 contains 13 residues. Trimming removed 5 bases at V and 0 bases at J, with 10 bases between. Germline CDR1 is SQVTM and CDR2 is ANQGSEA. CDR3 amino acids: CSVLQGLNTEAFF. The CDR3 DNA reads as TGCAGCGTTCTCCAGGGGTTGAACACTGAAGCTTTCTTT. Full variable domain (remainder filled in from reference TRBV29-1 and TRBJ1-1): SAVISQKPSRDICQRGTSLTIQCQVDSQVTMMFWYRQQPGQSLTLIATANQGSEATYESGFVIDKFPISRPNLTFSTLTVSNMSPEDSSIYLCSVLQGLNTEAFFGQGTRLTVV.

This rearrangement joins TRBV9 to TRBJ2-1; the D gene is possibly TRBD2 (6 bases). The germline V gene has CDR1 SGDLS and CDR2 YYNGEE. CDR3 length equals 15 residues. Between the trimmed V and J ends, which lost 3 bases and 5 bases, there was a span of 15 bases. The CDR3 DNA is TGTGCCAGCAGCGCTTCGGGACTCGGAAACAATGAGCAGTTCTTC. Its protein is CASSASGLGNNEQFF.

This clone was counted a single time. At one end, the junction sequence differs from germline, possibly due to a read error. CDR3: CASSQSGGQGTGEGNF. CDR3 DNA: TGTGCCAGCAGCCAATCTGGGGGACAGGGGACGGGGGAGGGTAACTTC. This chain connects TRBV25-1 to TRBJ2-5; TRBD1 aligns across 10 bases. Germline-derived CDR1 and CDR2 are MGHDK and SYGVNS. The CDR3 sequence is 16 residues long. Using reference TRBV25-1 and TRBJ2-5 for the parts outside the CDR3, the full variable domain is EADIYQTPRYLVIGTGKKITLECSQTMGHDKMYWYQQDPGMELHLIHYSYGVNSTEKGDLSSESTVSRIRTEHFPLTLESARPSHTSQYLCASSQSGGQGTGEGNFGPGTRLLVL.

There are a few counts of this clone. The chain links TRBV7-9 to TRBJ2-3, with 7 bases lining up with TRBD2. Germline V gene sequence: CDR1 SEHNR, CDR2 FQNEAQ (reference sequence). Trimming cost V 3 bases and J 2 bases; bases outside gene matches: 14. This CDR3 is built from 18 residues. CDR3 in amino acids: CASSFVGVAGFSTDTQYF. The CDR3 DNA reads TGTGCCAGCAGCTTCGTGGGGGTAGCGGGTTTTTCCACAGATACGCAGTATTTT.

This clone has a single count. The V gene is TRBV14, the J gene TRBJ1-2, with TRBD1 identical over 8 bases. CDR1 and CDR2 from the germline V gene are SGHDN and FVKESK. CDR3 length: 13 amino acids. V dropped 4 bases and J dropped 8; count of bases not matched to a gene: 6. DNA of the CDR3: TGTGCCAGCAGCCCGGACAGGGTTGGGGGCTACACCTTC. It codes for CASSPDRVGGYTF.

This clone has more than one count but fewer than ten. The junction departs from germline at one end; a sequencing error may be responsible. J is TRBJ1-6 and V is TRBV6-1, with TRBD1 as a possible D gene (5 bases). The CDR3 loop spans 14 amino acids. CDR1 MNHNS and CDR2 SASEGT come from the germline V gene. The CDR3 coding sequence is TGTGCCAGCAGTGCAGGGCCCTATAATTCACCCCTCAACTTT. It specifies CASSAGPYNSPLNF.

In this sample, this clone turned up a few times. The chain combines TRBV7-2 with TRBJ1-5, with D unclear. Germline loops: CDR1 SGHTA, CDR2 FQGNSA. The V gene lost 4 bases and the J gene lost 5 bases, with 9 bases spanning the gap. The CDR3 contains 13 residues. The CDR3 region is CASSSVGDQPQHF. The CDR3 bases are TGTGCCAGCAGCTCCGTGGGAGATCAGCCCCAGCATTTT.

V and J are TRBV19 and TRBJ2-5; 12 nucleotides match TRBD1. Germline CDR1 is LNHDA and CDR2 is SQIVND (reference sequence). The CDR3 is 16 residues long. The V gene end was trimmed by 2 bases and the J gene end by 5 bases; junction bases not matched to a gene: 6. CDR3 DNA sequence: TGTGCCAGTAGTATAAGGGGACAGGGGGCTTTTGAGACCCAGTACTTC. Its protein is CASSIRGQGAFETQYF.

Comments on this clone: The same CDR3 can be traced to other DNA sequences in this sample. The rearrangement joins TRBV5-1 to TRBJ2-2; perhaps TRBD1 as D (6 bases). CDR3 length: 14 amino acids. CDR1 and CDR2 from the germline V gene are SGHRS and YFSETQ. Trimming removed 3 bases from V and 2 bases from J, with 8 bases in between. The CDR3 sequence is CASSSDRNTGELFF. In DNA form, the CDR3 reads TGCGCCAGCAGCTCGGACAGAAACACCGGGGAGCTGTTTTTT.

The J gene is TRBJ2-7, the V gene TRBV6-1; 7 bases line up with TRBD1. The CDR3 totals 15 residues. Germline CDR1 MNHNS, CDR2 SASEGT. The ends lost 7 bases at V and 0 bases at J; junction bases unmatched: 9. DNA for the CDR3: TGTGCCAGCACCGCCCGGGACAGCTACTCCTACGAGCAGTACTTC. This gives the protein CASTARDSYSYEQYF.

CDR3 sequence reads: CASSVSGGPSYNEQFF. The CDR3 DNA reads as TGTGCCAGCAGCGTTAGCGGGGGCCCTTCCTACAATGAGCAGTTCTTC. V gene TRBV9 combines with J gene TRBJ2-1; 9 bases are a match to TRBD2. Germline assignment: CDR1 SGDLS and CDR2 YYNGEE. The CDR3 runs 16 residues. The V and J ends lost 2 bases and 1 base, in that order; junction bases with no gene match: 4.

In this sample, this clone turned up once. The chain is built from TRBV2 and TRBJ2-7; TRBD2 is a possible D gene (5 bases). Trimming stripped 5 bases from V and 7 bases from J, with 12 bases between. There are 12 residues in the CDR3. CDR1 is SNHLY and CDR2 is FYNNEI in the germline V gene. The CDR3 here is CASSPGLGEQYF. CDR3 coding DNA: TGTGCCAGCAGTCCGGGGTTGGGTGAGCAGTACTTC.

CDR3 in DNA: TGTGCCAGCTCCAAGCGGGGGAGGTACAATGAGCAGTTCTTC. Translated: CASSKRGRYNEQFF. This sequence joins TRBV27 and TRBJ2-1; 8 bases are a match to TRBD2. The CDR3 contains 14 residues. V lost 8 bases, J lost 4 bases, and 7 bases stayed unmatched. Per germline, CDR1 MNHEY and CDR2 SMNVEV (reference sequence).

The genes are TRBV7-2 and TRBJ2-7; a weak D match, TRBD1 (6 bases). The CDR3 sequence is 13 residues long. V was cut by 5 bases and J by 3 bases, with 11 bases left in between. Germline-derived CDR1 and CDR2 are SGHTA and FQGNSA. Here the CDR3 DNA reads TGTGCCAGCAGCCTATACAGGGACTACGAGCAGTACTTC. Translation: CASSLYRDYEQYF.

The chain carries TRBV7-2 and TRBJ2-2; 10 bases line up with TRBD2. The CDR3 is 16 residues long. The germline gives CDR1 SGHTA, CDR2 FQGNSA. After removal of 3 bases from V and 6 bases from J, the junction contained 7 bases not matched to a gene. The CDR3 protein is CASSFQGLATAGELFF. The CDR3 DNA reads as TGTGCCAGCAGCTTTCAGGGACTAGCGACGGCCGGGGAGCTGTTTTTT. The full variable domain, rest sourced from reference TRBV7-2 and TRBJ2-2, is GAGVSQSPSNKVTEKGKDVELRCDPISGHTALYWYRQSLGQGLEFLIYFQGNSAPDKSGLPSDRFSAERTGGSVSTLTIQRTQQEDSAVYLCASSFQGLATAGELFFGEGSRLTVL.

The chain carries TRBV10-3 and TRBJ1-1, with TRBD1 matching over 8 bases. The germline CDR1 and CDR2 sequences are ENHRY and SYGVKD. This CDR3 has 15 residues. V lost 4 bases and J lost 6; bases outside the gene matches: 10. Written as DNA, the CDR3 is TGTGCCATCAGTGCCGGACAGGGCCGGCGGGCTGAAGCTTTCTTT. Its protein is CAISAGQGRRAEAFF.

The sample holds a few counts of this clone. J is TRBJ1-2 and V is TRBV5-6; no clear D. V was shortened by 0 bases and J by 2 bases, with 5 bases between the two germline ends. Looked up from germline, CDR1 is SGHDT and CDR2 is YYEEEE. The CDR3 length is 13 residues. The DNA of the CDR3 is TGTGCCAGCAGCTTGGCCGGGAACTATGGCTACACCTTC. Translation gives CASSLAGNYGYTF.

CDR3 protein: CASSIRTPQSGGYNEQFF. The CDR3 DNA is TGTGCCAGTAGTATCCGGACCCCACAGAGCGGCGGGTACAATGAGCAGTTCTTC. The chain combines TRBV19 with TRBJ2-1, with a weak D call TRBD2 (5 bases). CDR1 and CDR2 from the germline V gene are LNHDA and SQIVND (reference sequence). CDR3 size: 18 residues. Trimming cost V 3 bases and J 4 bases, with 22 bases left between them.

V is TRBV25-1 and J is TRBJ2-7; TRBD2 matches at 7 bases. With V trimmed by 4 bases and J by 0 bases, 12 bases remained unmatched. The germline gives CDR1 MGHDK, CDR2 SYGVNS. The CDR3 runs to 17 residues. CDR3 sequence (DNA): TGTGCCAGCAGTGTCCTCCTCTCCGGGGGGAACTCCTACGAGCAGTACTTC. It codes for CASSVLLSGGNSYEQYF.

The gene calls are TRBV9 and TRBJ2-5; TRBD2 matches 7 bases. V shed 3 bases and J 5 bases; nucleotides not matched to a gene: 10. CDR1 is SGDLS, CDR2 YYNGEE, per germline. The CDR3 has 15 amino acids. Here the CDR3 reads CASSATDWGGETQYF. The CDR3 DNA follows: TGTGCCAGCAGCGCTACCGACTGGGGAGGGGAGACCCAGTACTTC.